Detailed here is one TCR beta chain. These data come from a study of T cell changes during pregnancy in multiple sclerosis. The table came from immunoSEQ multiplex PCR; TCRdb's copy has only in-frame clones and leaves some out. The top ten hold approximately 1.5% of the sample, which has 65,000 to 75,000 clones, around 90% seen once. CDR3 length equals 15 residues. Germline lookup yields CDR1 SGHTA and CDR2 FQGNSA. V was clipped by 3 bases and J by 0 bases, with 9 bases between them. The V call is TRBV7-2, the J call TRBJ1-3; D unclear. This receptor was taken from a female donor in good health, enrolled as a control in a pregnancy study. The sequencing used peripheral blood, collected in the third trimester of pregnancy. The CDR3 nucleotides read TGTGCCAGCAGCTTTGTCGTCCGCTCTGGAAACACCATATATTTT. This sequence encodes CASSFVVRSGNTIYF.